These T cell receptor beta chains were read from a single sample in a study of CD8 T cells in Susac syndrome. MiXCR was run by TCRdb on the immunoSEQ multiplex PCR reads, yielding one entry per CDR3 protein. The sample carries 45,000 to 60,000 distinct CDR3 sequences, about 92% recorded once. The source material was CD8+ T cells from PBMCs. Receptors were obtained from a human donor with multiple sclerosis. CDR3s leave out the opening cysteine and the closing phenylalanine or tryptophan. Fields, in order: D gene, V gene, J gene, CDR3 protein. The D gene is left open where the match is weak.

D: -
V: TRBV29-1
J: TRBJ1-2
CDR3: SVERDNYGYT

D: -
V: TRBV5-1
J: TRBJ1-2
CDR3: ASSSFSGNGYT

D: -
V: TRBV7-9
J: TRBJ1-1
CDR3: ASSLGGPSNTEAF

D: -
V: TRBV20-1
J: TRBJ2-7
CDR3: SARHPDRYEQY

D: -
V: TRBV5-8
J: TRBJ1-2
CDR3: ASSLVSGYT

D: TRBD1
V: TRBV7-9
J: TRBJ2-7
CDR3: AVRDRGHEQY

D: -
V: TRBV27
J: TRBJ1-1
CDR3: ASRTGTEAF

D: -
V: TRBV10-3
J: TRBJ2-1
CDR3: AISEPGPYNEQF

D: TRBD1
V: TRBV19
J: TRBJ2-2
CDR3: ASRKDRGDTGELF

D: TRBD1
V: TRBV19
J: TRBJ2-7
CDR3: ATRQGVTYEQY

D: -
V: TRBV13
J: TRBJ2-1
CDR3: ASTAGQSPYNEQF

D: TRBD2
V: TRBV7-6
J: TRBJ2-1
CDR3: ASSLAKRRGVENEQF

D: -
V: TRBV29-1
J: TRBJ2-7
CDR3: SVVQGPYEQY

D: TRBD1
V: TRBV29-1
J: TRBJ1-2
CDR3: SVEDTGSDRGYGYT

D: TRBD2
V: TRBV20-1
J: TRBJ2-7
CDR3: SASSGVSSYEQY

D: -
V: TRBV6-6
J: TRBJ2-1
CDR3: ASSSRDYNEQF

D: -
V: TRBV6-4
J: TRBJ2-2
CDR3: ASSDSPNRETGELF

D: TRBD2
V: TRBV4-3
J: TRBJ2-2
CDR3: ASSQEGGLPNTGELF

D: -
V: TRBV6-2/TRBV6-3
J: TRBJ1-5
CDR3: ASSYSGLHQPQH

D: -
V: TRBV27
J: TRBJ2-1
CDR3: ASSLTPRGLLDNEQF

D: TRBD2
V: TRBV29-1
J: TRBJ2-5
CDR3: SGNGIAGETQY

D: -
V: TRBV7-2
J: TRBJ1-2
CDR3: ASSYSAGTNYGYT

D: -
V: TRBV12-3/TRBV12-4
J: TRBJ1-5
CDR3: ASKGDNQPQH

D: -
V: TRBV5-4
J: TRBJ1-1
CDR3: ASSFPGQLNTEAF

D: TRBD2
V: TRBV9
J: TRBJ2-5
CDR3: ASSVGGGKETQY

D: TRBD2
V: TRBV14
J: TRBJ2-5
CDR3: ASSQVSGGQETQY

D: TRBD1
V: TRBV9
J: TRBJ1-4
CDR3: ASSGQGGKDEKLF

D: -
V: TRBV28
J: TRBJ1-2
CDR3: ASSQTTVYYGYT

D: -
V: TRBV12-3/TRBV12-4
J: TRBJ1-1
CDR3: ASKGSTNTEAF

D: -
V: TRBV7-8
J: TRBJ2-3
CDR3: ASSLSVVGGTTDTQY

D: -
V: TRBV7-6
J: TRBJ1-5
CDR3: ASSLGNNNQPQH

D: -
V: TRBV7-9
J: TRBJ1-6
CDR3: ASSLDGRNSPLH

D: TRBD2
V: TRBV6-5
J: TRBJ2-3
CDR3: ASSQGLGPDTQY

D: -
V: TRBV9
J: TRBJ1-4
CDR3: ASSVEGATNEKLF

D: -
V: TRBV4-1
J: TRBJ1-1
CDR3: ASSLTQNTEAF

D: TRBD2
V: TRBV6-2/TRBV6-3
J: TRBJ2-6
CDR3: ASSDTTPGGPGANVLT

D: -
V: TRBV13
J: TRBJ2-7
CDR3: ASSLGSGIYEQY

D: -
V: TRBV28
J: TRBJ1-1
CDR3: ASSFRFLNTEAF

D: -
V: TRBV4-2
J: TRBJ2-5
CDR3: ASSLRLRRPQETQY

D: -
V: TRBV6-5
J: TRBJ2-7
CDR3: ASSYVLQGRAEQY

D: -
V: TRBV7-9
J: TRBJ1-1
CDR3: ASSWSGSGEAF

D: -
V: TRBV29-1
J: TRBJ2-7
CDR3: SAHGGATYEQY

D: TRBD1
V: TRBV4-2
J: TRBJ1-5
CDR3: ASSPIQGATGQPQH

D: -
V: TRBV6-2/TRBV6-3
J: TRBJ2-7
CDR3: ASSWRDGAYEQY

D: -
V: TRBV6-1
J: TRBJ2-7
CDR3: ASFGRRASWEQY

D: -
V: TRBV12-3/TRBV12-4
J: TRBJ2-5
CDR3: ASSSTLRGETTMETQY

D: -
V: TRBV6-5
J: TRBJ2-2
CDR3: ASNDIHTGELF

D: TRBD1
V: TRBV7-6
J: TRBJ1-6
CDR3: ASSPTTDRGDNSPLH

D: -
V: TRBV4-3
J: TRBJ2-3
CDR3: ASSQDPESTDTQY

D: TRBD1
V: TRBV28
J: TRBJ1-2
CDR3: ASSSWTGSPYGYT

D: -
V: TRBV28
J: TRBJ2-7
CDR3: ASRDGITYEQY

D: -
V: TRBV7-9
J: TRBJ2-3
CDR3: ASSFTSADTQY

D: -
V: TRBV20-1
J: TRBJ1-1
CDR3: SAQWGEAF

D: -
V: TRBV20-1
J: TRBJ2-4
CDR3: SAQQILAKNIQY